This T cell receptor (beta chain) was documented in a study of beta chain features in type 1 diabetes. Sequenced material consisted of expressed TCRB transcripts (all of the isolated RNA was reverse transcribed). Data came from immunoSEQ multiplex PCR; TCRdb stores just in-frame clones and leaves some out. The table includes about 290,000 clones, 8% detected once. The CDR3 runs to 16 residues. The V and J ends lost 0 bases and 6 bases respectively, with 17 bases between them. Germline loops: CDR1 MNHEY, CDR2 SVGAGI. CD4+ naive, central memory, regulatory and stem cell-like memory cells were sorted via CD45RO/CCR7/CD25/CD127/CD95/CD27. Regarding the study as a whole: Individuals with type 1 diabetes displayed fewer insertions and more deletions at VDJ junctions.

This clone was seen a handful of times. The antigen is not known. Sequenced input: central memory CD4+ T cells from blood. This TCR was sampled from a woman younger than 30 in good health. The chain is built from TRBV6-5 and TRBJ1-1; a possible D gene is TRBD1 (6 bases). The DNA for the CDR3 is TGTGCCAGCAGTTACTCCGGGGGGCGATTGTCCCCTGAAGCTTTCTTT. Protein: CASSYSGGRLSPEAFF.